This passage covers 30 T cell receptor beta chains from one sample sequenced in a study of cytomegalovirus exposure and HLA in healthy donors. Libraries were prepared by immunoSEQ multiplex PCR; TCRdb keeps only in-frame clonotypes and omits some of them. The sample has over 35,000 clones, just under 95% seen once. The sample taken for sequencing was PBMCs. Every receptor here comes from a man aged 18 to 29 in good health and CMV-seronegative.

The gene calls are TRBV10-3 and TRBJ1-1, with a weak D call TRBD1 (6 bases). The CDR3 loop spans 12 amino acids. Germline V gene data show CDR1 as ENHRY and CDR2 as SYGVKD. CDR3 DNA sequence: TGTGCACTCAGGGGTGAAAACACTGAAGCTTTCTTT. Residues: CALRGENTEAFF.

The chain uses TRBV18 and TRBJ2-6; D possibly corresponds to TRBD2 (5 bases). There are 16 residues in the CDR3. Trimming removed 5 bases from V and 4 bases from J, with 15 bases in between. CDR1 and CDR2 from the germline V gene are KGHSH and LQKENI. For the CDR3, the DNA is TGTGCCAGCTCAAGCCCCGCGGGTTCCGGGGCCAACGTCCTGACTTTC. Amino acids: CASSSPAGSGANVLTF.

The chain uses TRBV29-1 and TRBJ1-5; TRBD1 agrees at 9 bases. Germline V gene sequence: CDR1 SQVTM, CDR2 ANQGSEA. CDR3 length: 13 amino acids. V was clipped by 6 bases and J by 3 bases; unmatched bases: 3. The CDR3 DNA is TGCAGCGTAGGACAGGGGAACAATCAGCCCCAGCATTTT. Its translation is CSVGQGNNQPQHF.

This clone has a single count. The chain has TRBV19 and TRBJ2-7; possible D gene TRBD1, 6 bases. V lost 5 bases and J 6 bases, leaving 14 bases between the germline ends. The CDR3 runs to 13 residues. CDR1 is LNHDA and CDR2 is SQIVND in the germline V gene (reference sequence). The CDR3 sequence is CASSSWTEGEQYF. CDR3 coding DNA: TGTGCCAGTAGTTCCTGGACAGAGGGCGAGCAGTACTTC. The full variable domain, in which reference TRBV19 and TRBJ2-7 provide the parts outside the CDR3, is DGGITQSPKYLFRKEGQNVTLSCEQNLNHDAMYWYRQDPGQGLRLIYYSQIVNDFQKGDIAEGYSVSREKKESFPLTVTSAQKNPTAFYLCASSSWTEGEQYFGPGTRLTVT.

V and J are TRBV21-1 and TRBJ1-2; the D call in the table, TRBD1, was not verified against the DNA. TRBV21-1 has pseudogene status. The CDR3 spans 15 residues. The CDR3 sequence is CASSTPEGVGDGYTF. The CDR3 region has the DNA TGTGCCAGCAGCACCCCCGAGGGGGTGGGAGACGGCTACACCTTC.

This clone was seen just once. The rearrangement joins TRBV11-2 to TRBJ2-3; D might be TRBD2 (5 bases). The CDR3 covers 13 residues. Per germline, CDR1 SGHAT and CDR2 FQNNGV. Between the trimmed V and J ends, which lost 5 bases and 6 bases, there was a span of 12 bases. This CDR3 is CASSAGPGDTQYF. In DNA, the CDR3 is TGTGCCAGCAGCGCGGGTCCGGGGGATACGCAGTATTTT.

The genes are TRBV11-3 and TRBJ2-1, with D perhaps TRBD2 (5 bases). The germline CDR1 and CDR2 sequences are SGHNT and YENEEA. The CDR3 contains 15 residues. V was pared by 3 bases and J by 8 bases, with 17 bases between. The CDR3 protein is CASSFGSSSSDEQFF. CDR3 sequence (DNA): TGTGCCAGCAGCTTTGGGTCTTCTAGCAGCGATGAGCAGTTCTTC.

A single count supports this clone. The genes are TRBV6-1 and TRBJ1-4; D may be TRBD1 (5 bases). V was clipped by 5 bases and J by 0 bases, with 10 bases between them. CDR3 length equals 15 residues. The germline gives CDR1 MNHNS, CDR2 SASEGT. In DNA form, the CDR3 reads TGTGCCAGCAGTCTCGACAGATCAACTAATGAAAAACTGTTTTTT. It encodes CASSLDRSTNEKLFF.

This sequence joins TRBV2 and TRBJ1-5; D gene unclear. The CDR3 covers 16 residues. Germline V gene sequence: CDR1 SNHLY, CDR2 FYNNEI. Deletions cut 8 bases from V and 0 bases from J, with 17 bases between. CDR3 residues: CASGRAGPNSNQPQHF. The CDR3 DNA reads TGTGCCAGCGGGAGGGCAGGCCCCAATAGCAATCAGCCCCAGCATTTT.

The chain couples TRBV19 to TRBJ1-1; D remains ambiguous. Trimming removed 7 bases from V and 0 bases from J, with 24 bases in between. CDR1 is LNHDA and CDR2 is SQIVND in the germline V gene (reference sequence). CDR3 size: 18 residues. The chain's CDR3 is CASTTPSAGFRMNTEAFF. The CDR3 region has the DNA TGTGCCAGTACCACCCCAAGCGCGGGCTTTCGAATGAACACTGAAGCTTTCTTT.

The chain joins TRBV7-9 to TRBJ1-1; D may be TRBD1 (6 bases). This CDR3 has 14 amino acids. The V and J ends lost 5 bases and 5 bases respectively, with 15 bases between them. Germline values: CDR1 SEHNR, CDR2 FQNEAQ (reference sequence). CDR3 sequence: CASSPRGPGTEAFF. CDR3 sequence (DNA): TGTGCCAGCAGCCCCAGGGGCCCGGGGACTGAAGCTTTCTTT.

The V call is TRBV6-5, the J call TRBJ1-2; TRBD1 matches at 8 bases. Trimming removed 5 bases from V and 2 bases from J; junction bases left unmatched: 1. This CDR3 is 13 amino acids long. Germline V gene data show CDR1 as MNHEY and CDR2 as SVGAGI. The CDR3 DNA is TGTGCCAGCAGTCGGGACAGGAACTATGGCTACACCTTC. Encoded protein: CASSRDRNYGYTF.

The chain has TRBV10-3 and TRBJ2-3; no reliable D call. V shed 3 bases and J shed 3 bases, with 4 bases lying between them. Germline V CDR1 and CDR2: ENHRY, SYGVKD. The CDR3 has 12 amino acids. This CDR3 is CAISDITDTQYF. DNA of the CDR3: TGTGCCATCAGTGATATTACAGATACGCAGTATTTT.

The chain carries TRBV5-1 and TRBJ2-5; TRBD1 aligns across 9 bases. V gave up 4 bases and J gave up 1 base; unmatched junction bases: 14. Germline assignment: CDR1 SGHRS and CDR2 YFSETQ. CDR3 length equals 18 residues. In DNA, the CDR3 is TGCGCCAGCAGCCATCAGGACAGGGGAGAAGGTAGCCAAGAGACCCAGTACTTC. It translates to CASSHQDRGEGSQETQYF.

The V and J genes are TRBV19 and TRBJ2-2, with 9 nucleotides matching TRBD1. This CDR3 spans 13 amino acids. V lost 10 bases and J lost 5; bases outside the gene matches: 5. Per germline, CDR1 LNHDA and CDR2 SQIVND (reference sequence). The CDR3 DNA reads TGTGCCATATCGGGACAGGGAACCGGGGAGCTGTTTTTT. Protein sequence: CAISGQGTGELFF.

This rearrangement joins TRBV4-2 to TRBJ2-3; 8 bases match TRBD2. The CDR3 extends over 18 amino acids. V shed 0 bases and J 2 bases; nucleotides not matched to a gene: 10. Germline V gene data show CDR1 as LGHNA and CDR2 as YNFKEQ. The CDR3 loop reads CASSQDTRGGLPTDTQYF. The DNA of the CDR3 is TGTGCCAGCAGCCAAGATACGCGCGGGGGGCTCCCCACAGATACGCAGTATTTT.

This clone was counted once. V and J are TRBV10-1 and TRBJ2-1, with TRBD1 as a possible D gene (6 bases). Germline V gene sequence: CDR1 WNHNN, CDR2 SYGVQD (reference sequence). The CDR3 is 14 residues long. V was trimmed by 10 bases and J by 9 bases, leaving 22 bases between them. In nucleotides, the CDR3 is TGCGCCACAGGACCGACAGGCGTTCCTTCTGAGCAGTTCTTC. Translation: CATGPTGVPSEQFF.

The chain combines TRBV27 with TRBJ2-1; TRBD1 aligns across 7 bases. V shed 7 bases and J 6 bases; nucleotides not matched to a gene: 9. Germline CDR1 and CDR2: MNHEY and SMNVEV (reference sequence). The CDR3 extends over 14 amino acids. CDR3: CASTSGTAANEQFF. The CDR3 nucleotides are TGTGCCAGCACTTCCGGGACAGCGGCCAATGAGCAGTTCTTC.

V and J are TRBV25-1 and TRBJ1-2; 7 nucleotides line up with TRBD1. Germline V gene sequence: CDR1 MGHDK, CDR2 SYGVNS. J gave up 4 bases and V 6 bases, and 5 bases lay outside the gene matches. The CDR3 length is 13 residues. The CDR3 sequence is CASSPTGTYGYTF. Here the CDR3 DNA reads TGTGCCAGCAGCCCGACAGGGACCTATGGCTACACCTTC.

This chain uses TRBV5-1 with TRBJ2-3; D is ambiguous. The CDR3 loop spans 16 amino acids. The V gene's germline CDR1 is SGHRS and CDR2 YFSETQ. V lost 3 bases and J lost 1, with 15 bases in between. In DNA form, the CDR3 reads TGCGCCAGCAGCTACACGACACGTTACGGCACAGATACGCAGTATTTT. Its translation is CASSYTTRYGTDTQYF.

The chain uses TRBV5-4 and TRBJ2-1; the D gene is possibly TRBD1 (6 bases). The CDR3 contains 15 residues. In germline, CDR1 is SGHNT, CDR2 YYREEE (reference sequence). V lost 4 bases to trimming and J lost 15 bases, with 26 bases between them. As DNA, the CDR3 is TGTGCCAGCAGCGAAACGCGGAATCCGAACAGGGCCAGGTTCTTC. It codes for CASSETRNPNRARFF.

The chain links TRBV2 to TRBJ2-1, with TRBD2 matching over 8 bases. Per germline, CDR1 SNHLY and CDR2 FYNNEI. The ends lost 8 bases at V and 8 bases at J; junction bases unmatched: 11. This CDR3 has 14 residues. CDR3 sequence: CASQTGTSMDEQFF. CDR3 DNA sequence: TGTGCCAGCCAAACCGGGACTAGTATGGATGAGCAGTTCTTC. Drawing the rest from reference TRBV2 and TRBJ2-1, the complete variable domain is EPEVTQTPSHQVTQMGQEVILRCVPISNHLYFYWYRQILGQKVEFLVSFYNNEISEKSEIFDDQFSVERPDGSNFTLKIRSTKLEDSAMYFCASQTGTSMDEQFFGPGTRLTVL.

The rearrangement joins TRBV18 to TRBJ2-3, with TRBD2 matching 10 bases. With 3 bases clipped from V and 6 bases from J, the junction kept 3 bases outside the gene matches. This CDR3 comprises 14 residues. Germline lookup yields CDR1 KGHSH and CDR2 LQKENI. CDR3 sequence (DNA): TGTGCCAGCTCACCTAGCGGGGGGTCGGATACGCAGTATTTT. The encoded protein is CASSPSGGSDTQYF. Using reference TRBV18 and TRBJ2-3 for the parts outside the CDR3, the full variable domain is NAGVMQNPRHLVRRRGQEARLRCSPMKGHSHVYWYRQLPEEGLKFMVYLQKENIIDESGMPKERFSAEFPKEGPSILRIQQVVRGDSAAYFCASSPSGGSDTQYFGPGTRLTVL.

The V call is TRBV25-1, the J call TRBJ2-3; 8 bases agree with TRBD2. Looked up from germline, CDR1 is MGHDK and CDR2 is SYGVNS. The J segment lost 2 bases and the V segment lost 4 bases, leaving 11 bases of the junction unmatched. This CDR3 contains 17 residues. DNA for the CDR3: TGTGCCAGCAGTGCCGTCGAACGGGGGGGAGTCACAGATACGCAGTATTTT. Residues: CASSAVERGGVTDTQYF.

The chain uses TRBV7-2 and TRBJ1-2; D may be TRBD1 (5 bases). Deletions cut 5 bases from V and 4 bases from J, with 20 bases between. This CDR3 has 16 residues. The germline V gene has CDR1 SGHTA and CDR2 FQGNSA. In nucleotides, the CDR3 is TGTGCCAGCAGCCCCTCCTCCGGCCTCAGGGCCTATGGCTACACCTTC. Its protein product is CASSPSSGLRAYGYTF.

The gene calls are TRBV2 and TRBJ1-4, with 8 positions matching TRBD1. V lost 6 bases to trimming and J lost 8 bases; unmatched junction nucleotides: 8. The CDR3 contains 14 residues. CDR1 and CDR2 (germline): SNHLY, FYNNEI. In DNA, the CDR3 is TGTGCCAGCAGAGACCCGGGACAGGAGGAAAAACTGTTTTTT. Amino acid sequence: CASRDPGQEEKLFF.

The gene calls are TRBV6-5 and TRBJ2-1, with TRBD2 identical over 9 bases. The CDR3 runs to 15 residues. Germline V CDR1 and CDR2: MNHEY, SVGAGI. With V trimmed by 6 bases and J by 8 bases, 11 bases remained unmatched. The CDR3 sequence: CASRNQLAGLDEQFF. CDR3 coding DNA: TGTGCCAGCAGGAACCAGCTAGCGGGGTTAGATGAGCAGTTCTTC.

The chain has TRBV27 and TRBJ1-2, with 8 bases aligning to TRBD1. V gave up 4 bases and J gave up 5 bases; unmatched junction bases: 3. Germline loops: CDR1 MNHEY, CDR2 SMNVEV (reference sequence). This CDR3 contains 13 residues. The CDR3 is CASSSQGAYGYTF. The DNA for the CDR3 is TGTGCCAGCAGTTCCCAGGGGGCGTATGGCTACACCTTC.

This clone has a single count. This rearrangement joins TRBV18 to TRBJ2-1; D is uncertain. There are 13 residues in the CDR3. The V and J ends lost 2 bases and 6 bases respectively, with 8 bases between them. Germline V gives CDR1 KGHSH, CDR2 LQKENI. In DNA form, the CDR3 reads TGTGCCAGCTCACCAAGCAGGTCCAATGAGCAGTTCTTC. Its translation is CASSPSRSNEQFF.

This chain joins TRBV5-4 and TRBJ1-2; 9 bases align to TRBD1. Per germline, CDR1 SGHNT and CDR2 YYREEE (reference sequence). CDR3 length: 15 amino acids. V shed 2 bases and J 2 bases; nucleotides not matched to a gene: 4. CDR3 DNA: TGTGCCAGCAGCTTACAGGGGGCGCGGAACTATGGCTACACCTTC. It specifies CASSLQGARNYGYTF.